This TCR beta chain was identified in a study of cytomegalovirus exposure and HLA in healthy donors. Overall study results and limits: Cytomegalovirus-associated status was assigned to some 160 TCR beta chains. The tendency of first-cohort TCR clusters to co-occur in the 95 to 150 validation repertoires was the finding of a later analysis.

Profiling relied on immunoSEQ multiplex PCR, and the TCRdb table lists in-frame clones only, not all of them. Of about 160,000 clones in the sample, 80% to 90% were seen once. On this clone: What it binds is unknown.

This TCR was sampled from a woman aged 30 to 39 in good health and CMV-seronegative. The specimen was PBMCs.

CDR3 in amino acids: CASSYRGPWEYNEQFF. CDR3 in DNA: TGTGCCAGCAGTTATCGGGGGCCATGGGAGTACAATGAGCAGTTCTTC. V usage is TRBV6-5 and J usage is TRBJ2-1; possibly TRBD1 or TRBD2 for D (6 bases each). The CDR3 contains 16 residues. Trimming took off 3 bases at V and 4 bases at J, with 16 bases between the two ends. Per germline, CDR1 MNHEY and CDR2 SVGAGI.